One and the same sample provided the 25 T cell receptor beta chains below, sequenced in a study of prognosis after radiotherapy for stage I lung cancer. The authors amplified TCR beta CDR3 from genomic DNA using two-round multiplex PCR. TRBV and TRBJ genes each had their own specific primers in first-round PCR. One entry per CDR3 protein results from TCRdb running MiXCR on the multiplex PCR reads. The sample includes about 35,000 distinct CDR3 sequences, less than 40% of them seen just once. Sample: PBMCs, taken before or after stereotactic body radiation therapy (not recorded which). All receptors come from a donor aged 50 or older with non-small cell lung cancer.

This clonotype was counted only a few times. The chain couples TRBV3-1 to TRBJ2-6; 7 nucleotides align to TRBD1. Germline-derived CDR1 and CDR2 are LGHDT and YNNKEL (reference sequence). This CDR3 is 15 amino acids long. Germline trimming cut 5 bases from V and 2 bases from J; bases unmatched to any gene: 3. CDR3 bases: TGTGCCAGCAGCAAGGGACAGACTGGGGCCAACGTCCTGACTTTC. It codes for CASSKGQTGANVLTF.

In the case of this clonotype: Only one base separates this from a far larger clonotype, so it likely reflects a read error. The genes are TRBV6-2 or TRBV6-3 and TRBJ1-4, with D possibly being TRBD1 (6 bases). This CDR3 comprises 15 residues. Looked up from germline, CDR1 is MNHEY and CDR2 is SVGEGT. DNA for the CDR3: TGTGTCAGCAGTGAAGTAAGGGCGGGACACGAAAAACTGTTTTTT. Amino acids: CVSSEVRAGHEKLFF.

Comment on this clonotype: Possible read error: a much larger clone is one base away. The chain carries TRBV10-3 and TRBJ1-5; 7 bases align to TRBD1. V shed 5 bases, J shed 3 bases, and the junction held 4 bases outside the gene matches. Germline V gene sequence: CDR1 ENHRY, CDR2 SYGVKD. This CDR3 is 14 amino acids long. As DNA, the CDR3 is TGTGCCATCAGTTCCGGGACAGTCAATCAGCCCCAGCATTTT. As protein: CAISSGTVNQPQHF.

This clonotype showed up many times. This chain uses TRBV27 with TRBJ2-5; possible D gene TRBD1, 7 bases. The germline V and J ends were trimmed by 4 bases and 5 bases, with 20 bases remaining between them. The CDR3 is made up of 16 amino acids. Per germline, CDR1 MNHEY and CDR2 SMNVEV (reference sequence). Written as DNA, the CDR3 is TGTGCCAGCAGTTCCACCGCGGGACAGTCGAGGGAGACCCAGTACTTC. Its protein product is CASSSTAGQSRETQYF.

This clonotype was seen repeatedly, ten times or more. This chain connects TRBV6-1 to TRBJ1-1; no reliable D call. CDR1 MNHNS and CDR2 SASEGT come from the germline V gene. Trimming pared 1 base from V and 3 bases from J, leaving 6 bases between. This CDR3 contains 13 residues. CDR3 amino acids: CASSEEEDTEAFF. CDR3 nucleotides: TGTGCCAGCAGTGAAGAAGAAGACACTGAAGCTTTCTTT.

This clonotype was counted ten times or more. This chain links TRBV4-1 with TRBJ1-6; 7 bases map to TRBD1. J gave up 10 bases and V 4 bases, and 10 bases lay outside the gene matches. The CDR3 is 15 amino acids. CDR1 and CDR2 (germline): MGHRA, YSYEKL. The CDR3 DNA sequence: TGCGCCAGCAGCCTACTTAACAGGGGAGAGTCACCCCTCCACTTT. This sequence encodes CASSLLNRGESPLHF.

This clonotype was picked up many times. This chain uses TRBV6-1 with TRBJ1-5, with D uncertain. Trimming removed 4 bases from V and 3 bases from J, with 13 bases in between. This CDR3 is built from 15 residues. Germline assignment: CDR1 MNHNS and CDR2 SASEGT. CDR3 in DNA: TGTGCCAGCAGTGTACATAGAGCACACAATCAGCCCCAGCATTTT. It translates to CASSVHRAHNQPQHF.

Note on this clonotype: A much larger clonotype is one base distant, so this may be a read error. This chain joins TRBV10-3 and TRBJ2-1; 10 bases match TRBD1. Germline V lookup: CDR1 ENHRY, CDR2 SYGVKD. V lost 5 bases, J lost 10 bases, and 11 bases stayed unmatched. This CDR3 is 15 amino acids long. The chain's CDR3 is CAISPGTGATYEQFF. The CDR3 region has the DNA TGTGCCATCAGTCCCGGGACAGGGGCCACCTACGAGCAGTTCTTC.

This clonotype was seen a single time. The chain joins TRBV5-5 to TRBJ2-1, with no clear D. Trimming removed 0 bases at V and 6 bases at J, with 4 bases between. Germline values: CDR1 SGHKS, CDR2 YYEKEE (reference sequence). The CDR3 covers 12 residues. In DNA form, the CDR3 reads TGTGCCAGCAGCTTGGGGAGCAATGAGCAGTTCTTC. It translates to CASSLGSNEQFF. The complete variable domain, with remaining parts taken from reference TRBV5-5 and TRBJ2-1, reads DAGVTQSPTHLIKTRGQQVTLRCSPISGHKSVSWYQQVLGQGPQFIFQYYEKEERGRGNFPDRFSARQFPNYSSELNVNALLLGDSALYLCASSLGSNEQFFGPGTRLTVL.

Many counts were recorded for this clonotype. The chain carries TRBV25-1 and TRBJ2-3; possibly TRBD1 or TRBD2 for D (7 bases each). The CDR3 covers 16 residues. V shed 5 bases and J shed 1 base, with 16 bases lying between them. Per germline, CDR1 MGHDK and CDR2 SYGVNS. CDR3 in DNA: TGTGCCAGCAGTTCTGACAGGGAGGGAGGCACAGATACGCAGTATTTT. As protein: CASSSDREGGTDTQYF.

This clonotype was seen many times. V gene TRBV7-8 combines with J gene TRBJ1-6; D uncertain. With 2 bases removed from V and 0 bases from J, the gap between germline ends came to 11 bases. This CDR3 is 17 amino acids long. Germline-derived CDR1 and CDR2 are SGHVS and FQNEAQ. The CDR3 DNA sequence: TGTGCCAGCAGCTTAAACATTATTAGCTCCTATAATTCACCCCTCCACTTT. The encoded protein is CASSLNIISSYNSPLHF. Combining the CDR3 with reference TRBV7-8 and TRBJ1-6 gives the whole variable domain GAGVSQSPRYKVAKRGQDVALRCDPISGHVSLFWYQQALGQGPEFLTYFQNEAQLDKSGLPSDRFFAERPEGSVSTLKIQRTQQEDSAVYLCASSLNIISSYNSPLHFGNGTRLTVT.

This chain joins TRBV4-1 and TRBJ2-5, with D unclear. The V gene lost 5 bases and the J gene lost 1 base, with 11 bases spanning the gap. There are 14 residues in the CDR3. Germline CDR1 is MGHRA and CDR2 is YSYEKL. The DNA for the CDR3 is TGCGCCAGCAGCAACCGACGGAGCCAAGAGACCCAGTACTTC. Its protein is CASSNRRSQETQYF.

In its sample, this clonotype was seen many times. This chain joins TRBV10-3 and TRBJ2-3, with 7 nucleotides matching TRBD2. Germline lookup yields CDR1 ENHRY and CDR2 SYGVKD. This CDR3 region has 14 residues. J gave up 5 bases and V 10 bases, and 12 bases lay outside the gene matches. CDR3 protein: CATSSGPPGDTQYF. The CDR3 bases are TGTGCCACCTCTAGCGGTCCCCCCGGAGATACGCAGTATTTT.

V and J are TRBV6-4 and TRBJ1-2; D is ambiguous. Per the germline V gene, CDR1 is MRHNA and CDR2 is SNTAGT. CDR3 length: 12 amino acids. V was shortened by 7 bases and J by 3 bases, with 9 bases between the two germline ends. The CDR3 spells CASIEGYYGYTF. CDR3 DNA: TGTGCCAGCATAGAGGGATACTATGGCTACACCTTC.

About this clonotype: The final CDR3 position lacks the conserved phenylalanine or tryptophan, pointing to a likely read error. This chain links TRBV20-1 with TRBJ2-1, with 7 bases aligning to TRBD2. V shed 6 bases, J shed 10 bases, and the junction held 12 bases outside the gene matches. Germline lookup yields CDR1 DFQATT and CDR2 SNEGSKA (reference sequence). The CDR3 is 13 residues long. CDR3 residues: CSAQGGSIGEQFL. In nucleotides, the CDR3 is TGCAGTGCCCAAGGCGGGAGCATAGGGGAGCAGTTCTTA.

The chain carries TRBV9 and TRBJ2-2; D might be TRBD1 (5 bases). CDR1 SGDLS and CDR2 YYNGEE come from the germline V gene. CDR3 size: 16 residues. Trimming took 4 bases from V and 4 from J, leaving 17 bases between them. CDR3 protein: CASSIRTCCLTGELFF. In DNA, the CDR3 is TGTGCCAGCAGCATTAGGACATGCTGTCTCACCGGGGAGCTGTTTTTT.

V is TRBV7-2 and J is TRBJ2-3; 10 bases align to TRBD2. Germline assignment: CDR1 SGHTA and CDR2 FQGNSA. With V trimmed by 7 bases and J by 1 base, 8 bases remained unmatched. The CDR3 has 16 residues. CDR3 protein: CASIPLAGAGTDTQYF. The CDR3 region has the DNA TGTGCCAGCATCCCCCTAGCGGGGGCCGGCACAGATACGCAGTATTTT.

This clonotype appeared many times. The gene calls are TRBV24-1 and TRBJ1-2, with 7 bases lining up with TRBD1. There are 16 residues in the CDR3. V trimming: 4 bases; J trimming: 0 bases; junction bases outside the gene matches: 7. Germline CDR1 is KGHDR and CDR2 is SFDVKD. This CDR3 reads CATSDSGTAANYGYTF. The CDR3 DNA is TGTGCCACCAGTGACTCCGGGACAGCCGCTAACTATGGCTACACCTTC.

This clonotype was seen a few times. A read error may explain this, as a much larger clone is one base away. The CDR3: CAISLGTGELEQFF. The DNA for the CDR3 is TGTGCCATCTCACTCGGCACGGGGGAACTTGAGCAGTTCTTC. The V and J genes are TRBV18 and TRBJ2-1, with D maybe TRBD2 (6 bases). The CDR3 runs to 14 residues. In germline, CDR1 is KGHSH, CDR2 LQKENI.

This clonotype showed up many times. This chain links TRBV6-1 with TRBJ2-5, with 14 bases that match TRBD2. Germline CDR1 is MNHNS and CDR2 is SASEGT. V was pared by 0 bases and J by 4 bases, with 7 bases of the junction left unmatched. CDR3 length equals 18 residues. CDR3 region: CASSEAGLAGGVGETQYF. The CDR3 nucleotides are TGTGCCAGCAGTGAAGCCGGACTAGCGGGGGGCGTGGGAGAGACCCAGTACTTC.

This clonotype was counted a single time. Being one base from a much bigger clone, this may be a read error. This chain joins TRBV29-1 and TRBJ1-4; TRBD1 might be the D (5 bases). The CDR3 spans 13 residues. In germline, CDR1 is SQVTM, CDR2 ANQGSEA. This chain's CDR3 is CIVEDQGGEKLFF. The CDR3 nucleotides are TGCATCGTTGAGGACCAGGGAGGTGAAAAACTGTTTTTT.

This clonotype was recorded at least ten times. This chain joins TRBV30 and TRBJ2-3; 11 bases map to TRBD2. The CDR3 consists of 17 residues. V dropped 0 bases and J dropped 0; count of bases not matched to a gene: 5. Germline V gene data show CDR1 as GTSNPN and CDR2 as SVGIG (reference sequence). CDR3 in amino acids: CAWSVGTSGASTDTQYF. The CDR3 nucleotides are TGTGCCTGGAGTGTTGGGACTAGCGGCGCTAGCACAGATACGCAGTATTTT.

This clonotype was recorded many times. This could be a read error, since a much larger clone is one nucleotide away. The CDR3 protein is CASSLTTTTDTQHF. In DNA form, the CDR3 reads TGTGCCAGCAGCTTGACTACCACCACAGATACGCAGCATTTT. The chain is built from TRBV11-3 and TRBJ2-3; the D is unclear. Judging by the DNA end, TRBJ1-5 fits better; the J call may be wrong. The V gene's germline CDR1 is SGHNT and CDR2 YENEEA. The CDR3 loop spans 14 amino acids.

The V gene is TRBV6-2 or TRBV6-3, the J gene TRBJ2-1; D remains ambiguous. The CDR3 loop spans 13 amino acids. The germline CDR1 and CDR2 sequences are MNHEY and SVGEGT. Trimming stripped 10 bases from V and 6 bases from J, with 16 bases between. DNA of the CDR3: TGTGCCACCACAGTGGTCTGGAGCAATGAGCAGTTCTTC. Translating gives CATTVVWSNEQFF.

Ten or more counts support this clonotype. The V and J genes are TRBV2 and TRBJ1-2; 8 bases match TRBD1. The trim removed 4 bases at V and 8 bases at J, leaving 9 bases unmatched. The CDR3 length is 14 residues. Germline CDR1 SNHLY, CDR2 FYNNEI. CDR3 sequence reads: CASSVNRGFPGYTF. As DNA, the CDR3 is TGTGCCAGCAGTGTAAACAGGGGGTTTCCGGGCTACACCTTC.